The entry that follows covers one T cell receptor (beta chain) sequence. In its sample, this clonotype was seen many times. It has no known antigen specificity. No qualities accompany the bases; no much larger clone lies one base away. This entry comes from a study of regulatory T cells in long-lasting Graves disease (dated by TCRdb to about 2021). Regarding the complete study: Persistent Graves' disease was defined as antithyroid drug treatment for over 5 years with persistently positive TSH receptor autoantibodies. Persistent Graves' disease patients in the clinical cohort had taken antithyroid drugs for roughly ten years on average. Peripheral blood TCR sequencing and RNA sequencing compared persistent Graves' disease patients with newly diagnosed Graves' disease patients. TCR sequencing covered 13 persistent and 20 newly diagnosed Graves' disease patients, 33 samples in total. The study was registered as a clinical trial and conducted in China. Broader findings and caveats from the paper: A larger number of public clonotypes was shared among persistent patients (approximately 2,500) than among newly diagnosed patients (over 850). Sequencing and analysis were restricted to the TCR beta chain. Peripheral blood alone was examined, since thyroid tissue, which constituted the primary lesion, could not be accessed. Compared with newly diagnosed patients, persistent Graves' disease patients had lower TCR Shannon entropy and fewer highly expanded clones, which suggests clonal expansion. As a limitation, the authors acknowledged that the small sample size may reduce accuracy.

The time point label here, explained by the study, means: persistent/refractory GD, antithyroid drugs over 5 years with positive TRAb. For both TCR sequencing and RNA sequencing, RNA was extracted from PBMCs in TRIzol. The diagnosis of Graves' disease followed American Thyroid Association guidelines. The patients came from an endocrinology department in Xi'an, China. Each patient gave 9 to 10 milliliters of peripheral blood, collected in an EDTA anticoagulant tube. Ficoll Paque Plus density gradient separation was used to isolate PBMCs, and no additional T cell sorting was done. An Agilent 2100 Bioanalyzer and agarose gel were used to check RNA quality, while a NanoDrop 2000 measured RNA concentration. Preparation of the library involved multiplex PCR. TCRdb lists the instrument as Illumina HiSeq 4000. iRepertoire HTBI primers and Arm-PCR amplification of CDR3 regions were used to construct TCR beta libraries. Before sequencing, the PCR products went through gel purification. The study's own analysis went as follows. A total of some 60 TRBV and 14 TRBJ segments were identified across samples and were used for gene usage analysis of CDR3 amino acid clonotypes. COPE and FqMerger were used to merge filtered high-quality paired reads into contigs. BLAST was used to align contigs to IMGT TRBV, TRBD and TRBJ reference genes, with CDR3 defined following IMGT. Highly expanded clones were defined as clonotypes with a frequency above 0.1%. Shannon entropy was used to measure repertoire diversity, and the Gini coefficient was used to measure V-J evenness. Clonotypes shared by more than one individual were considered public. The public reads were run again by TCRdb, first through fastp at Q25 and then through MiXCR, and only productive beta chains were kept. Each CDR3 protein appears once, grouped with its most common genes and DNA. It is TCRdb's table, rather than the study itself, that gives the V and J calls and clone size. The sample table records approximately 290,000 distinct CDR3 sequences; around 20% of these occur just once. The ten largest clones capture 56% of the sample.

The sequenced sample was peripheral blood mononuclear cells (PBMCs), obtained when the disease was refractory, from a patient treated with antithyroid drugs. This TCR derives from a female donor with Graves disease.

The bases are TGTGCCAGCAGTTTTCAGGGAGTCTCCTACGAGCAGTACTTC. Its protein product is CASSFQGVSYEQYF. In this chain, TRBV28 is recombined with TRBJ2-7; the D gene is possibly TRBD1 or TRBD2, with 5 bases matching each. CDR1 and CDR2 were assigned from the germline V gene as MDHEN and SYDVKM. V drops 3 bases and J drops 0 bases, leaving 9 bases in between. The CDR3 sequence holds 14 residues, the cysteine and phenylalanine included. The DNA shown is the 42-base CDR3, in frame from base 1.